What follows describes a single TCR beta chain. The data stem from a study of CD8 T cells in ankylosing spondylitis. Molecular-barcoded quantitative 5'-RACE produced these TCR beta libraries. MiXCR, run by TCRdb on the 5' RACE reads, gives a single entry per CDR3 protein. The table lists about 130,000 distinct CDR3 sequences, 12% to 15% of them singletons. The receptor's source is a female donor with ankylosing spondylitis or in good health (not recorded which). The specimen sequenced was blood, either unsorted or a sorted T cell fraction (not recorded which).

The CDR3 DNA sequence: TGTGCCAGCAGTTCTCCAGGTGGGATGAACACTGAAGCTTTCTTT. Protein product: CASSSPGGMNTEAFF. The chain uses TRBV6-5 and TRBJ1-1; D gene uncertain. Trimming shortened V by 4 bases and J by 0 bases, and 12 bases separated the two germline ends. The CDR3 extends over 15 amino acids. Germline values: CDR1 MNHEY, CDR2 SVGAGI.